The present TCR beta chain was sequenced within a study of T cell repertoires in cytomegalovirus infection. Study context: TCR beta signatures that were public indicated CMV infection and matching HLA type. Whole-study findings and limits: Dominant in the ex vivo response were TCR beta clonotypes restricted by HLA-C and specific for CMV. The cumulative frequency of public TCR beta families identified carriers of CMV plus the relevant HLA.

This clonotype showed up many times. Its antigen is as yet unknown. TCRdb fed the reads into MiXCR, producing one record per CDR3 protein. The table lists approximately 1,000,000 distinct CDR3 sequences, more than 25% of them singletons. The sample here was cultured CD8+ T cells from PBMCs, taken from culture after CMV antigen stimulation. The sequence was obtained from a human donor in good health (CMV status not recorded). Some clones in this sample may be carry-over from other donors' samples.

The CDR3 sequence is CASSLLSSLGEGYTF. Here the CDR3 DNA reads TGTGCCAGCAGCTTACTGTCCTCTCTAGGGGAAGGCTACACCTTC. This sequence joins TRBV7-8 and TRBJ1-2; perhaps TRBD1 as D (5 bases). Germline V gives CDR1 SGHVS, CDR2 FQNEAQ. Trimming stripped 2 bases from V and 8 bases from J, with 18 bases between. The CDR3 is 15 residues long.